A selection of T cell receptor beta chains follows, all from one sample in a study of OX40 agonist ivuxolimab in advanced cancers. The data were produced by immunoSEQ multiplex PCR, yet TCRdb's version contains in-frame clones alone and is incomplete. This sample yields tens of thousands of clones, of which 88% are seen a single time; 0.65% to 0.7% belongs to the top ten. The specimen was CD4+ or CD8+ T cells sorted from blood, collected in a trial of the OX40 agonist ivuxolimab. Every receptor here comes from an adult with an advanced solid tumor such as melanoma, head and neck, liver or kidney cancer. The CDR3 runs from the conserved cysteine through the conserved F or W. The D gene is left open where the match is weak. Size is stated for part of the rows, as once, few or many counts, or as a class when the clone is expanded.

d_call	clone_size	v_call	j_call	cdr3_nt	cdr3_aa
.	.	TRBV11-2	TRBJ2-5	TGTGCCAGCAGCAACTTTCACACTCAAGAGACCCAGTACTTC	CASSNFHTQETQYF
TRBD2	.	TRBV6-6	TRBJ2-1	TGTGCCAGCAGTCCCGGGACTAGCGGGCTGAATGAGCAGTTCTTC	CASSPGTSGLNEQFF
TRBD2	.	TRBV7-3	TRBJ2-3	TGTGCCAGCAGCCCCTCGGGCGGGAGCGGCACAGATACGCAGTATTTT	CASSPSGGSGTDTQYF
.	.	TRBV19	TRBJ2-1	TGTGCCAGTAAGCCCTCGGGGAGGAATGAGCAGTTCTTC	CASKPSGRNEQFF
.	.	TRBV27	TRBJ1-4	TGTGCCAGCAGCATGACAGTACCTAATGAAAAACTGTTTTTT	CASSMTVPNEKLFF
.	once	TRBV27	TRBJ2-5	TGTGCCACTCGCTCGGGGACGCCCCAAGAGACCCAGTACTTC	CATRSGTPQETQYF
TRBD2	.	TRBV6-5	TRBJ2-1	TGTGCCAGCAGGCTAGCGGGAGGACGCAATGAGCAGTTCTTC	CASRLAGGRNEQFF
.	.	TRBV5-8	TRBJ2-5	TGTGCCAGCAGCTTGTCAGGGATGGAGACCCAGTACTTC	CASSLSGMETQYF
.	.	TRBV4-1	TRBJ2-3	TGCGCCAGCAGCTGGGGAGCGGATACGCAGTATTTT	CASSWGADTQYF
.	.	TRBV5-5	TRBJ2-1	TGTGCCAGCAGCTGGGGACTACAGGGGTCGATTGAGCAGTTCTTC	CASSWGLQGSIEQFF
TRBD1	once	TRBV5-1	TRBJ1-4	TGCGCCAGCAGCTTACAGGGGTTAGCTAATGAAAAACTGTTTTTT	CASSLQGLANEKLFF
.	.	TRBV6-1	TRBJ1-1	TGTGCCAGCAGTTACCTAGCTGAAGCTTTCTTT	CASSYLAEAFF
TRBD1	.	TRBV29-1	TRBJ2-2	TGCAGCGTTGGACAGGGAGTCGGGGAGCTGTTTTTT	CSVGQGVGELFF
.	.	TRBV19	TRBJ1-3	TGTGCCAGTAGTATCTCATTGTGGCGGTCAACCTGGGCCACCATATATTTT	CASSISLWRSTWATIYF
.	.	TRBV6-1	TRBJ2-1	TGTGCCAGCAGTGAAGCGGGCTACAATGAGCAGTTCTTC	CASSEAGYNEQFF
TRBD1	.	TRBV6-6	TRBJ1-1	TGTGCCAGCAGACCGATGACAGGGACGGACACTGAAGCTTTCTTT	CASRPMTGTDTEAFF
.	once	TRBV5-1	TRBJ1-2	TGCGCCAGCAGCCCAGGGGATGGTAACTATGGCTACACCTTC	CASSPGDGNYGYTF
.	.	TRBV2	TRBJ2-1	TGTGCCAGCAGGGACCGCACTAGCAGATACTACAATGAGCAGTTCTTC	CASRDRTSRYYNEQFF
TRBD1	.	TRBV11-2	TRBJ2-5	TGTGCCAGCAGCTCTGTCACAGGGGTCGAGACCCAGTACTTC	CASSSVTGVETQYF
.	.	TRBV7-3	TRBJ2-1	TGTGCCAGCAGCCTTGGAGGATCCTACAATGAGCAGTTCTTC	CASSLGGSYNEQFF
.	.	TRBV7-6	TRBJ1-4	TGTGCCAGCAGCTTAGCGCGGACGGGGAATGAAAAACTGTTTTTT	CASSLARTGNEKLFF
.	.	TRBV28	TRBJ2-2	TGTGCCAGCAGGGAAGGCAGGCCCACCGGGGAGCTGTTTTTT	CASREGRPTGELFF